These 19 T cell receptor beta chains originate from one sample sequenced in a study of control samples from healthy donors and cancer patients. Assay used: immunoSEQ multiplex PCR; TCRdb lists only in-frame clones, some missing. Found here are 90,000 or so clones, about 88% of them singletons; the top ten hold under 40%. Sequencing was done on a sample of PBMCs. These receptors were taken from a man in his 70s with lung cancer.

The rearrangement joins TRBV15 to TRBJ2-1; TRBD2 matches at 8 bases. The CDR3 runs 16 residues. Germline V lookup: CDR1 LNHNV, CDR2 YYDKDF (reference sequence). The trim removed 3 bases at V and 7 bases at J, leaving 11 bases unmatched. CDR3 in DNA: TGTGCCACCAGCAGCCCGGGGGGGCCGAGTGGTAATGAGCAGTTCTTC. Translating gives CATSSPGGPSGNEQFF.

The rearrangement links TRBV11-2 to TRBJ2-7, with 11 bases fitting TRBD2. The ends lost 5 bases at V and 6 bases at J; junction bases unmatched: 12. CDR3 size: 16 residues. Germline V CDR1 and CDR2: SGHAT, FQNNGV. CDR3: CASSDIFSGGAPEQYF. DNA of the CDR3: TGTGCCAGCAGCGATATTTTTAGCGGGGGGGCCCCCGAGCAGTACTTC.

The genes are TRBV29-1 and TRBJ1-2; 11 bases are shared with TRBD1. Germline V lookup: CDR1 SQVTM, CDR2 ANQGSEA. The CDR3 consists of 14 residues. Trimming took 4 bases from V and 3 from J; bases not matched to a gene: 4. CDR3 DNA sequence: TGCAGCGTTGCCGGGACAGGGGGTCACTATGGCTACACCTTC. It specifies CSVAGTGGHYGYTF.

The V and J genes are TRBV5-6 and TRBJ2-3; 7 nucleotides match TRBD2. Germline lookup yields CDR1 SGHDT and CDR2 YYEEEE. Trimming at V came to 0 bases and at J to 3 bases, leaving 10 bases not matched to a gene. This CDR3 has 17 residues. The CDR3 DNA sequence: TGTGCCAGCAGCTTGGGTCCCCCCAGCGGGGTAACAGATACGCAGTATTTT. It specifies CASSLGPPSGVTDTQYF.

This clone is a singleton in its sample. The chain uses TRBV4-3 and TRBJ2-3, with 9 bases matching TRBD2. V was pared by 0 bases and J by 2 bases, with 21 bases of the junction left unmatched. There are 22 residues in the CDR3. Germline assignment: CDR1 LGHNA and CDR2 YSLEER. CDR3 sequence reads: CASSQDPIGDSGGLPYTDTQYF. Written as DNA, the CDR3 is TGCGCCAGCAGCCAAGATCCGATCGGCGATAGCGGGGGCCTCCCGTACACAGATACGCAGTATTTT.

The V gene is TRBV5-1, the J gene TRBJ1-2; D call uncertain. The germline V gene has CDR1 SGHRS and CDR2 YFSETQ. Trimming removed 0 bases from V and 2 bases from J, with 5 bases in between. The length of the CDR3 is 13 residues. DNA for the CDR3: TGCGCCAGCAGCTTGGCAGAGAACTATGGCTACACCTTC. It encodes CASSLAENYGYTF.

V usage is TRBV18 and J usage is TRBJ1-6; D is possibly TRBD1 (6 bases). Germline lookup yields CDR1 KGHSH and CDR2 LQKENI. Between the trimmed V and J ends, which lost 0 bases and 6 bases, there was a span of 12 bases. The CDR3 runs to 16 residues. The CDR3 reads CASSPPGTGTNSPLHF. The CDR3 coding sequence is TGTGCCAGCTCACCACCTGGCACAGGGACTAATTCACCCCTCCACTTT. Full variable domain (rest looked up from reference TRBV18 and TRBJ1-6): NAGVMQNPRHLVRRRGQEARLRCSPMKGHSHVYWYRQLPEEGLKFMVYLQKENIIDESGMPKERFSAEFPKEGPSILRIQQVVRGDSAAYFCASSPPGTGTNSPLHFGNGTRLTVT.

V usage is TRBV2 and J usage is TRBJ1-5; perhaps TRBD1 as D (5 bases). Germline-derived CDR1 and CDR2 are SNHLY and FYNNEI. The CDR3 is 15 residues long. The V gene lost 6 bases and the J gene lost 1 base, with 13 bases spanning the gap. CDR3 DNA: TGTGCCAGCAGAGTGGGACCTGGGAGCAATCAGCCCCAGCATTTT. Protein: CASRVGPGSNQPQHF.

This clone occurred once. The chain uses TRBV6-5 and TRBJ2-6, with 9 bases lining up with TRBD1. This CDR3 contains 15 residues. Losses at the gene ends were 6 bases for V and 1 base for J; bases not matched to a gene: 1. CDR1 is MNHEY and CDR2 is SVGAGI in the germline V gene. CDR3 loop: CASRTGGSGANVLTF. The CDR3, as DNA: TGTGCCAGCAGGACAGGGGGTTCTGGGGCCAACGTCCTGACTTTC.

The chain has TRBV19 and TRBJ1-1; D gene ambiguous. Germline V gives CDR1 LNHDA, CDR2 SQIVND (reference sequence). The CDR3 spans 13 residues. The V gene lost 7 bases and the J gene lost 1 base, with 10 bases spanning the gap. CDR3 in DNA: TGTGCCAGTACCCTACCTGGGAACACTGAAGCTTTCTTT. The encoded protein is CASTLPGNTEAFF.

The chain carries TRBV27 and TRBJ1-1; no firm D call. Germline V lookup: CDR1 MNHEY, CDR2 SMNVEV (reference sequence). The CDR3 is made up of 16 amino acids. Between the trimmed V and J ends, which lost 6 bases and 1 base, there was a span of 18 bases. CDR3 coding DNA: TGTGCCAGCAGCCACTGGCGGGTAAAGCGGAACACTGAAGCTTTCTTT. Its translation: CASSHWRVKRNTEAFF.

The CDR3 loop reads CAITHNLGVEQYF. The CDR3 bases are TGTGCCATCACCCATAATTTAGGGGTCGAGCAGTACTTC. This chain joins TRBV10-3 and TRBJ2-7; TRBD1 might be the D (5 bases). This CDR3 is built from 13 residues. Per the germline V gene, CDR1 is ENHRY and CDR2 is SYGVKD. V dropped 7 bases and J dropped 6 bases, with 16 bases sitting between them.

The genes are TRBV6-6 and TRBJ1-6, with D unclear. CDR3 length equals 14 residues. In germline, CDR1 is MNHNY, CDR2 SVGAGI (reference sequence). V was trimmed by 6 bases and J by 1 base, leaving 7 bases between them. For the CDR3, the DNA is TGTGCCAGCAGACAAAAGTCCTATAATTCACCCCTCCACTTT. Residues: CASRQKSYNSPLHF.

This clone was seen a single time. The V gene is TRBV10-1, the J gene TRBJ1-1; perhaps TRBD1 as D (5 bases). CDR1 is WNHNN, CDR2 SYGVQD, per germline (reference sequence). The CDR3 runs to 14 residues. V dropped 0 bases and J dropped 3 bases, with 8 bases sitting between them. The DNA of the CDR3 is TGCGCCAGCAGTGAGTCGCCAGGGCACACTGAAGCTTTCTTT. This encodes CASSESPGHTEAFF.

The chain combines TRBV11-2 with TRBJ2-1; TRBD2 agrees at 14 bases. This CDR3 is built from 13 residues. The J segment lost 12 bases and the V segment lost 4 bases, leaving 2 bases of the junction unmatched. Germline V gene lookup returns CDR1 SGHAT and CDR2 FQNNGV. CDR3: CASSSGLAGVQFF. The CDR3, as DNA: TGTGCCAGCAGCTCGGGACTAGCGGGGGTGCAGTTCTTC.

The V and J genes are TRBV19 and TRBJ2-7; D is uncertain. The CDR3 spans 16 residues. The germline V gene encodes CDR1 LNHDA and CDR2 SQIVND (reference sequence). The V end was cut by 6 bases, the J end by 4 bases, with 22 bases between. CDR3 residues: CASRLEDRPRIYEQYF. In nucleotides, the CDR3 is TGTGCCAGTAGGCTCGAAGACCGTCCCCGAATATACGAGCAGTACTTC. The full variable domain, its missing parts supplied by reference TRBV19 and TRBJ2-7, is DGGITQSPKYLFRKEGQNVTLSCEQNLNHDAMYWYRQDPGQGLRLIYYSQIVNDFQKGDIAEGYSVSREKKESFPLTVTSAQKNPTAFYLCASRLEDRPRIYEQYFGPGTRLTVT.

This clone turned up a few times. The gene calls are TRBV28 and TRBJ2-2, with D possibly being TRBD1 (6 bases). Germline V CDR1 and CDR2: MDHEN, SYDVKM. This CDR3 region has 15 residues. The V gene lost 6 bases and the J gene lost 2 bases, with 13 bases spanning the gap. The chain's CDR3 is CASSPWGHNTGELFF. DNA for the CDR3: TGTGCCAGCAGCCCCTGGGGACACAACACCGGGGAGCTGTTTTTT. The whole variable domain, remainder taken from reference TRBV28 and TRBJ2-2, is DVKVTQSSRYLVKRTGEKVFLECVQDMDHENMFWYRQDPGLGLRLIYFSYDVKMKEKGDIPEGYSVSREKKERFSLILESASTNQTSMYLCASSPWGHNTGELFFGEGSRLTVL.

This rearrangement joins TRBV4-3 to TRBJ2-3; no clear D gene. The V gene lost 0 bases and the J gene lost 5 bases, with 6 bases spanning the gap. This CDR3 is 13 amino acids long. Germline V lookup: CDR1 LGHNA, CDR2 YSLEER. The CDR3 loop is CASSQDNRDTQYF. The CDR3 DNA sequence: TGCGCCAGCAGCCAAGATAACAGAGATACGCAGTATTTT.

This chain uses TRBV7-7 with TRBJ2-1; no reliable D call. The CDR3 totals 16 residues. Germline V gene data show CDR1 as SSHAT and CDR2 as FNYEAQ (reference sequence). V shed 3 bases and J shed 4 bases, with 16 bases lying between them. In DNA, the CDR3 is TGTGCCAGCAGCTTTTTTGAACAAGGCGTTTACAATGAGCAGTTCTTC. This gives the protein CASSFFEQGVYNEQFF.